The subject of this entry is one T cell receptor (beta chain). The data were obtained in a study of glioma-infiltrating T cells after dendritic cell vaccination. Clones were sequenced by immunoSEQ multiplex PCR, and TCRdb holds only the in-frame ones, with some missing. The sample has approximately 90,000 clones; 80% to 90% are singletons. This CDR3 has 16 amino acids. V lost 3 bases and J lost 0; bases outside the gene matches: 4. The V gene's germline CDR1 is MNHNY and CDR2 SVGAGI (reference sequence). Time point denoted: after dendritic cell vaccination, including at tumor progression/relapse. The material sequenced was blood, taken after dendritic cell vaccination. The sequence came from a human donor with glioblastoma. This sequence joins TRBV6-6 and TRBJ1-3; TRBD1 agrees at 8 bases. This chain's CDR3 is CASSYGGQDSGNTIYF. CDR3 DNA sequence: TGTGCCAGCAGTTATGGGGGACAGGACTCTGGAAACACCATATATTTT.